Listed below are T cell receptor beta chains from one sample, sequenced in a study. TCRdb used MiXCR to reprocess the 5' RACE reads, holding one entry per CDR3 protein. The sample holds 55,000 to 70,000 distinct CDR3 sequences; around 26% are singletons and the top ten take approximately 3.2%. Material for sequencing was tumor-infiltrating memory CD4+ T cells sorted from the breast tumor. These receptor sequences come from a female donor with breast cancer. Each CDR3 is given with its conserved first and last residue. D genes are given only for firm matches. Not every row has a clone size; where given, it reads once, few, many or a size class.

clone size,D gene,V gene,J gene,CDR3 protein,CDR3 DNA
-,-,TRBV15,TRBJ2-1,CATSIPLGSYNEQFF,TGTGCCACCAGCATCCCACTTGGCTCCTACAATGAGCAGTTCTTC
-,TRBD1,TRBV11-2,TRBJ2-5,CASSLQQGAGETQYF,TGTGCCAGCAGCTTACAACAGGGGGCTGGAGAGACCCAGTACTTC
-,-,TRBV29-1,TRBJ1-3,CSVTPDAGNTIDF,TGCAGCGTGACGCCCGACGCGGGAAACACCATAGATTTT
-,TRBD2,TRBV6-5,TRBJ2-7,CASSYVAGAYEQYF,TGTGCCAGCAGTTACGTAGCGGGGGCCTACGAGCAGTACTTC
few,-,TRBV4-3,TRBJ2-1,CASSPRTTGEQFF,TGCGCCAGCAGCCCTCGGACTACAGGGGAGCAGTTCTTC
-,TRBD1,TRBV4-3,TRBJ1-1,CASSLAGTGGAGTEAFF,TGCGCCAGCAGCCTAGCCGGGACAGGGGGCGCAGGTACTGAAGCTTTCTTT
few,-,TRBV5-1,TRBJ2-3,CASSLGSTDTQYF,TGCGCCAGCAGCTTGGGTAGCACAGATACGCAGTATTTT
many,TRBD2,TRBV5-1,TRBJ2-1,CASSFGLADYNEQFF,TGCGCCAGCAGCTTCGGACTAGCGGATTACAATGAGCAGTTCTTC
-,-,TRBV6-5,TRBJ1-3,CASRATGLRGNTIYF,TGTGCCAGCAGAGCTACAGGGTTGCGTGGAAACACCATATATTTT
-,-,TRBV7-2,TRBJ2-7,CASSLVGVGEQYF,TGTGCCAGCAGCTTAGTCGGGGTTGGCGAGCAGTACTTC
few,-,TRBV5-5,TRBJ2-1,CASSLGVVGGDEQFF,TGTGCCAGCAGCTTGGGGGTCGTCGGAGGAGATGAGCAGTTCTTC
-,-,TRBV4-1,TRBJ1-1,CASSRRKDTEAFF,TGCGCCAGCAGCCGACGAAAGGACACTGAAGCTTTCTTT
many,-,TRBV20-1,TRBJ2-3,CSARDRLGGGIDTQYF,TGCAGTGCTAGAGATCGCTTGGGAGGGGGTATAGATACGCAGTATTTT
-,-,TRBV29-1,TRBJ1-2,CSVDSQVYGYTF,TGCAGCGTTGATTCGCAGGTCTATGGCTACACCTTC
few,-,TRBV20-1,TRBJ2-3,CSAPAIGTDTQYF,TGCAGTGCTCCTGCTATAGGCACAGATACGCAGTATTTT
few,-,TRBV6-1,TRBJ1-1,CASTRRGYTEAFF,TGTGCCAGCACTCGCAGGGGATACACTGAAGCTTTCTTT
few,-,TRBV7-2,TRBJ1-4,CASRTTPDNEKLFF,TGTGCCAGCAGGACGACACCTGATAATGAAAAACTGTTTTTT